This entry describes one TCR beta chain. These data belong to a study of blood T cell repertoires in COVID-19. In the authors' methods: How many nucleated cells were present was estimated from reference gene primer amplification. Only in-frame clones appear in the TCRdb table, and some are missing; sequencing was by immunoSEQ multiplex PCR. D and trimming were read from the DNA, whereas the V and J calls and clone size are those reported in that table. The sample contains 65,000 to 90,000 clones, roughly 85% of which appear only once. Trimming took 8 bases from V and 3 from J; bases not matched to a gene: 9. Germline CDR1 is MNHGY and CDR2 is SVAAGI. This CDR3 region has 15 residues.

This sequence originates from a man aged 55 to 70 with active or convalescent COVID-19. The genes are TRBV6-9 and TRBJ2-1, with 8 bases that match TRBD1. Source material: peripheral blood. The CDR3 DNA reads as TGTGCCAGCTTACCGGACAGGGTGAACTACAATGAGCAGTTCTTC. Translating it yields CASLPDRVNYNEQFF.